The rows below give T cell receptor beta chains drawn from one sample of a study of T cell clones after liver transplantation. This table comes from immunoSEQ multiplex PCR, and its TCRdb copy is limited to in-frame clones, with some not included. The table has 60,000 or so clones, 71% seen once. The source was CD4+ T cells from blood, collected before liver transplant. These receptors all stem from a human donor who received a liver transplant. Each CDR3 is given with its conserved first and last residue. A D gene is named only where the DNA matches it firmly. The listing skips clone size in some rows; elsewhere it reads once, few, many or a size class.

clone_size	v_call	j_call	d_call	cdr3_nt	cdr3_aa
.	TRBV6-5	TRBJ2-2	.	TGTGCCAGCCAGGCCCATAGGAACACCGGGGAGCTGTTTTTT	CASQAHRNTGELFF
.	TRBV19	TRBJ2-2	TRBD1	TGTGCCAGTAGTCCTAGGACCGGGACAGGGAACACCGGGGAGCTGTTTTTT	CASSPRTGTGNTGELFF
.	TRBV20-1	TRBJ2-7	.	TGCAGTGCTAGCGGGACCTACGAGCAGTACTTC	CSASGTYEQYF
.	TRBV2	TRBJ1-4	TRBD1	TGTGCCAGCAGTGAAGATTTCGGGACAGGAGATGAAAAACTGTTTTTT	CASSEDFGTGDEKLFF
.	TRBV6-6	TRBJ2-7	TRBD1	TGTGCCAGCAGTCCCCGTGGACAGGCGTCCTACGAGCAGTACTTC	CASSPRGQASYEQYF
.	TRBV9	TRBJ1-3	.	TGTGCCAGCAGGACAGGTGACTCTGGAAACACCATATATTTT	CASRTGDSGNTIYF
.	TRBV11-2	TRBJ2-3	.	TGTGCCAGCAGCTTAGACGGAGGCACAGATACGCAGTATTTT	CASSLDGGTDTQYF
few	TRBV19	TRBJ1-1	TRBD1	TGTGCCAGTAGGCCTGGGACAGGGGGCTCTGAAGCTTTCTTT	CASRPGTGGSEAFF
once	TRBV2	TRBJ2-5	.	TGTGCCAGCAGTGTGAGCGGCGAGACCCAGTACTTC	CASSVSGETQYF
.	TRBV13	TRBJ2-6	TRBD1	TGTGCCAGCAGCTTGAGGACAGGGGGCGGTGGGGCCAACGTCCTGACTTTC	CASSLRTGGGGANVLTF
.	TRBV27	TRBJ2-4	TRBD1	TGTGCCAGCAGTTTAATATCAGGGGGAGTAGCCAAAAACATTCAGTACTTC	CASSLISGGVAKNIQYF
many	TRBV7-2	TRBJ1-2	.	TGTGCCAGCAGCTCAAACGGACAGTCAGACTACACCTTC	CASSSNGQSDYTF
.	TRBV19	TRBJ1-1	.	TGTGCCAGTAGTATTGACGGAGAACCTGAAGCTTTCTTT	CASSIDGEPEAFF
.	TRBV5-6	TRBJ2-5	.	TGTGCCAGCAGCTTGGCCTTTAGAGGGGAGACCCAGTACTTC	CASSLAFRGETQYF
.	TRBV30	TRBJ2-7	.	TGTGCCTGGAGTTCACCAGGGATGGCCAACGAGCAGTACTTC	CAWSSPGMANEQYF
.	TRBV7-8	TRBJ2-7	TRBD1	TGTGCCAGCAGCTTTGAGGGTTGGGGGACAGGGGTCGGCGAGCAGTACTTC	CASSFEGWGTGVGEQYF
.	TRBV28	TRBJ1-5	.	TGTGCCAGCAGTTATCTCAGGGGAGGGGCCCAGCATTTT	CASSYLRGGAQHF
.	TRBV11-2	TRBJ1-1	.	TGTGCCAGCAGCTGGGGGGGTCCGAACACTGAAGCTTTCTTT	CASSWGGPNTEAFF
few	TRBV7-9	TRBJ1-2	.	TGTGCCAGCAGCCCGGGGGACTCCCGGGGCTACACCTTC	CASSPGDSRGYTF
.	TRBV2	TRBJ1-6	TRBD1	TGTGCCAGCAGTGTTTTCGGGACAGAGAATAATTCACCCCTCCACTTT	CASSVFGTENNSPLHF
.	TRBV7-9	TRBJ2-3	.	TGTGCCAGCAGCTTAGTTGCGACCGGGAGCACAGATACGCAGTATTTT	CASSLVATGSTDTQYF
.	TRBV28	TRBJ1-5	.	TGTGCCAGCAGTCGAGGGCATAGCAATCAGCCCCAGCATTTT	CASSRGHSNQPQHF
.	TRBV30	TRBJ1-6	.	TGTGCCTGGGACACCCCTAATTCACCCCTCCACTTT	CAWDTPNSPLHF
once	TRBV2	TRBJ1-5	.	TGTGCCAGCAGTAGGGACACCAGCAATCAGCCCCAGCATTTT	CASSRDTSNQPQHF
.	TRBV7-6	TRBJ2-2	TRBD1	TGTGCCAGCAGCTTTGTAAACTCTTGGACAGGGAGTGTGAACACCGGGGAGCTGTTTTTT	CASSFVNSWTGSVNTGELFF
.	TRBV10-2	TRBJ2-5	TRBD1	TGCGCCAGCACCCTGACAGGGAAAGAGACCCAGTACTTC	CASTLTGKETQYF
.	TRBV4-1	TRBJ2-2	TRBD2	TGCGCCAGCAGCCGTGGGCGGGGGTACACCGGGGAGCTGTTTTTT	CASSRGRGYTGELFF
once	TRBV6-5	TRBJ2-1	.	TGTGCCAGCAGTACGCGGCTACCCTACAATGAGCAGTTCTTC	CASSTRLPYNEQFF
many	TRBV9	TRBJ1-3	.	TGTGCCAGCAGCCAGGGTGCCCACTCTGGAAACACCATATATTTT	CASSQGAHSGNTIYF
.	TRBV5-1	TRBJ1-3	.	TGCGCCAGCAGCCCACAGGGTCAGGACACCATATATTTT	CASSPQGQDTIYF
.	TRBV15	TRBJ2-7	TRBD2	TGTGCCACCAGCCGGACTAGCGGGGGATTCTCCTACGAGCAGTACTTC	CATSRTSGGFSYEQYF
.	TRBV27	TRBJ1-1	.	TGTGCCAGCAGATCCTACGCGGGGAACACTGAAGCTTTCTTT	CASRSYAGNTEAFF
.	TRBV4-1	TRBJ2-1	TRBD1	TGCGCCAGCAGCCCACCGGGACAGACCTTAGATGAGCAGTTCTTC	CASSPPGQTLDEQFF
.	TRBV4-2	TRBJ1-1	TRBD1	TGTGCCAGCAGCCAGGCTACCCGGGACAGGGGGGCTGAAGCTTTCTTT	CASSQATRDRGAEAFF
.	TRBV6-5	TRBJ1-5	.	TGTGCCAGCAGACAGGGTGATCAGCCCCAGCATTTT	CASRQGDQPQHF
few	TRBV28	TRBJ1-2	.	TGTGCCAGCAGTTGGGCCCAGCGGGGCTACACCTTC	CASSWAQRGYTF
.	TRBV14	TRBJ1-2	.	TGTGCCAGCAGCCAAGATCAACTCTATGGCTACACCTTC	CASSQDQLYGYTF
.	TRBV30	TRBJ2-7	TRBD1	TGTGCCTGGAGTCCCATCTTGGGACAGGAACTATATGGCTCCTACGAGCAGTACTTC	CAWSPILGQELYGSYEQYF
once	TRBV4-1	TRBJ1-2	.	TGCGCCAGCAGCCAAGGGCCGGGGGGTAACTATGGCTACACCTTC	CASSQGPGGNYGYTF
.	TRBV29-1	TRBJ2-2	.	TGCAGCGTTGATGGCAGGGGCACCGGGGAGCTGTTTTTT	CSVDGRGTGELFF
.	TRBV11-2	TRBJ2-7	TRBD2	TGTGCCAGCAGCTCCACCACTAGCGGGGGGTCCTACGAGCAGTACTTC	CASSSTTSGGSYEQYF
many	TRBV6-5	TRBJ2-3	.	TGTGCCAGCCAACGCGGGGATACGCAGTATTTT	CASQRGDTQYF
.	TRBV6-1	TRBJ2-1	.	TGTGCCAGCAGTGAAGTCAGGAGGGAGCAGTTCTTC	CASSEVRREQFF
.	TRBV18	TRBJ2-7	.	TGTGCCAGCTCACCACCGTCAGGGGCCAACGAGCAGTACTTC	CASSPPSGANEQYF
.	TRBV5-4	TRBJ1-1	TRBD1	TGTGCCAGCAGCGGCAGACAGGGGGCGTATACTGAAGCTTTCTTT	CASSGRQGAYTEAFF
few	TRBV2	TRBJ1-6	.	TGTGCCAGCTCCGGGTGGGGGCGTAATTCACCCCTCCACTTT	CASSGWGRNSPLHF
.	TRBV7-3	TRBJ2-3	.	TGTGCCAGCAGCTCCTCTAGCACAGATACGCAGTATTTT	CASSSSSTDTQYF
.	TRBV27	TRBJ2-5	TRBD1	TGTGCCAGCAGGGACACAGGGGGTGTAGAGACCCAGTACTTC	CASRDTGGVETQYF
.	TRBV4-2	TRBJ1-2	.	TGTGCCAGCAGCCAAGAAGGCCGGTACCTAGACTATGGCTACACCTTC	CASSQEGRYLDYGYTF
.	TRBV7-3	TRBJ2-7	.	TGTGCCAGCAGCGCTCCCGGGACATCCTACTCACTTATGCTCTCTTCCTACGAGCAGTACTTC	CASSAPGTSYSLMLSSYEQYF
.	TRBV28	TRBJ2-1	TRBD2	TGTGCCAGCAGTTTAGCCTCGGGGGGGAGAAGTAATGAGCAGTTCTTC	CASSLASGGRSNEQFF
.	TRBV5-4	TRBJ1-4	.	TGTGCCAGCAGCTTACGTTCGCGGGGGGGAGAAAAACTGTTTTTT	CASSLRSRGGEKLFF
.	TRBV15	TRBJ2-3	TRBD1	TGTGCCACCAGCAGACAAACGACAGGGTTCACAGATACGCAGTATTTT	CATSRQTTGFTDTQYF
.	TRBV9	TRBJ1-1	.	TGTGCCAGCAGCGTATCCTCGGGATCTGAAGCTTTCTTT	CASSVSSGSEAFF
.	TRBV29-1	TRBJ1-5	TRBD1	TGCAGCGTCCTGGGACAGGGTGATCAGCCCCAGCATTTT	CSVLGQGDQPQHF
.	TRBV27	TRBJ1-5	TRBD1	TGTGCCAGCCGCCCGGGACAGATCTCGAATCAGCCCCAGCATTTT	CASRPGQISNQPQHF
.	TRBV6-6	TRBJ1-2	TRBD1	TGTGCCAGCAGTTACGACAGGGCCGGGGGTGGCTACACCTTC	CASSYDRAGGGYTF
.	TRBV6-1	TRBJ2-7	.	TGTGCCAGCAGAAGGGCTAGCCAGTCCTACGAGCAGTACTTC	CASRRASQSYEQYF
few	TRBV30	TRBJ2-7	TRBD1	TGTGCCTGGAGTGGGACAGGGGAGCAGTACTTC	CAWSGTGEQYF
.	TRBV10-3	TRBJ2-7	TRBD1	TGTGCCATCACCCCGGACAGGGACAACTACGAGCAGTACTTC	CAITPDRDNYEQYF